The rows below give T cell receptor beta chains drawn from one sample of a study of blood T cell repertoires in COVID-19. Sequencing used immunoSEQ multiplex PCR; TCRdb keeps in-frame clones, though not all of them. Counted here are 200,000 to 250,000 clones, around nine tenths occurring once; the ten biggest clones make up 9.5% to 15%. Sequences were obtained from peripheral blood. These receptors all come from a woman aged 18-30 years who had recovered from COVID-19. The CDR3 runs from the conserved cysteine through the conserved F or W. A D gene is named only where the DNA matches it firmly. Clone size is given for some rows only: seen once, a few or many times, or a class if the clone is expanded.

j_call: TRBJ2-7; d_call: -; clone_size: -; v_call: TRBV5-6; cdr3_aa: CASSSMRVYEQYF; cdr3_nt: TGTGCCAGCAGCTCGATGCGGGTATACGAGCAGTACTTC
j_call: TRBJ2-5; d_call: TRBD2; clone_size: -; v_call: TRBV3-1/TRBV3-2; cdr3_aa: CASSQLLAAQETQYF; cdr3_nt: TGTGCCAGCAGCCAATTGCTAGCGGCACAAGAGACCCAGTACTTC
j_call: TRBJ1-1; d_call: -; clone_size: -; v_call: TRBV19; cdr3_aa: CASSFGQRNTEAFF; cdr3_nt: TGTGCCAGTAGTTTCGGACAGCGGAACACTGAAGCTTTCTTT
j_call: TRBJ2-7; d_call: -; clone_size: once; v_call: TRBV5-6; cdr3_aa: CASSPGQSISYEQYF; cdr3_nt: TGTGCCAGCAGCCCAGGACAGTCGATCTCCTACGAGCAGTACTTC
j_call: TRBJ2-7; d_call: -; clone_size: once; v_call: TRBV7-9; cdr3_aa: CASSLEYYEQYF; cdr3_nt: TGTGCCAGCAGCCTGGAGTACTACGAGCAGTACTTC
j_call: TRBJ2-7; d_call: TRBD1; clone_size: -; v_call: TRBV9; cdr3_aa: CASSSGGRGPYEQYF; cdr3_nt: TGTGCCAGCAGTTCAGGGGGCAGGGGACCCTACGAGCAGTACTTC
j_call: TRBJ1-5; d_call: TRBD1; clone_size: -; v_call: TRBV6-6; cdr3_aa: CASSRLGVQGASNQPQHF; cdr3_nt: TGTGCCAGCAGTCGATTAGGGGTACAGGGGGCAAGCAATCAGCCCCAGCATTTT
j_call: TRBJ1-2; d_call: TRBD1; clone_size: -; v_call: TRBV27; cdr3_aa: CASSLQGTFYGYTF; cdr3_nt: TGTGCCAGCAGCCTACAGGGGACATTCTATGGCTACACCTTC
j_call: TRBJ2-1; d_call: TRBD2; clone_size: -; v_call: TRBV11-2; cdr3_aa: CASSLDRWGLAGTYNEQFF; cdr3_nt: TGTGCCAGCAGCTTAGACAGGTGGGGACTAGCGGGAACCTACAATGAGCAGTTCTTC
j_call: TRBJ1-2; d_call: -; clone_size: -; v_call: TRBV5-6; cdr3_aa: CASSFPARGYTF; cdr3_nt: TGTGCCAGCAGCTTTCCAGCGCGGGGCTACACCTTC